Each of the 22 T cell receptor beta chains below was sequenced from the same sample in a study of T cells after posttransplantation cyclophosphamide. Treatment was busulfan-fludarabine conditioning, a marrow graft, and cyclophosphamide on days +3 and +4. The protocol was immunoSEQ multiplex PCR, while the TCRdb copy is restricted to in-frame clones and leaves out a portion. Among tens of thousands of clones listed, 90% were seen once. This specimen was PBMCs, taken around 60 days after allogeneic stem cell transplant with posttransplant cyclophosphamide. The receptors were gathered from a male patient aged 55 to 69 who received an allogeneic stem cell transplant from a related donor and was CMV-positive. Some T cells may originate from the graft donor.

The gene calls are TRBV6-1 and TRBJ2-3; D perhaps matches TRBD2 (5 bases). CDR3 length: 14 residues. The ends were cut back, 2 bases at V and 4 bases at J, with 10 bases in the middle. Germline V gene sequence: CDR1 MNHNS, CDR2 SASEGT. The CDR3 loop is CASSERAGPDTQYF. In DNA form, the CDR3 reads TGTGCCAGCAGTGAACGGGCGGGCCCAGATACGCAGTATTTT.

This chain links TRBV27 with TRBJ2-7; D is possibly TRBD2 (5 bases). Germline CDR1 reads MNHEY; CDR2 reads SMNVEV (reference sequence). The CDR3 spans 15 residues. V gave up 6 bases and J gave up 0 bases, with 15 bases separating them. The CDR3 bases are TGTGCCAGCAGCGTCTGGGGAGATAGCTCCTACGAGCAGTACTTC. Amino acids: CASSVWGDSSYEQYF.

The V gene is TRBV5-6, the J gene TRBJ1-1; D is uncertain. Germline-derived CDR1 and CDR2 are SGHDT and YYEEEE. The CDR3 runs to 14 residues. V lost 4 bases to trimming and J lost 0 bases, with 10 bases between them. This chain's CDR3 is CASSPRDMNTEAFF. The CDR3 DNA follows: TGTGCCAGCAGCCCAAGAGACATGAACACTGAAGCTTTCTTT.

This chain links TRBV7-8 with TRBJ1-5, with a possible D match to TRBD1 (6 bases). The CDR3 contains 14 residues. Trimming left V 0 bases short and J 7 bases short, with 10 bases between. In germline, CDR1 is SGHVS, CDR2 FQNEAQ. This CDR3 reads CASSLARGGQPQHF. CDR3 in DNA: TGTGCCAGCAGCTTAGCGCGGGGGGGCCAGCCCCAGCATTTT.

This chain uses TRBV28 with TRBJ2-1; D perhaps matches TRBD1 (6 bases). The V end was cut by 2 bases, the J end by 3 bases, with 11 bases between. The CDR3 spans 15 residues. In germline, CDR1 is MDHEN, CDR2 SYDVKM. CDR3 loop: CASSLPGQFYNEQFF. The CDR3 DNA reads as TGTGCCAGCAGTTTACCGGGACAATTCTACAATGAGCAGTTCTTC.

The gene calls are TRBV2 and TRBJ2-7; the D gene is possibly TRBD2 (6 bases). The CDR3 totals 14 residues. Germline V gene lookup returns CDR1 SNHLY and CDR2 FYNNEI. The germline V and J ends were trimmed by 6 bases and 0 bases, with 12 bases remaining between them. The CDR3 is CASRGLAFSYEQYF. In nucleotides, the CDR3 is TGTGCCAGCAGGGGACTGGCCTTCTCCTACGAGCAGTACTTC.

The chain joins TRBV9 to TRBJ2-2, with D maybe TRBD1 (6 bases). Germline V gene sequence: CDR1 SGDLS, CDR2 YYNGEE. The CDR3 covers 16 residues. Trimming took off 0 bases at V and 0 bases at J, with 9 bases between the two ends. This CDR3 reads CASSVEGQTNTGELFF. The CDR3, as DNA: TGTGCCAGCAGCGTAGAAGGACAGACGAACACCGGGGAGCTGTTTTTT.

The chain joins TRBV7-6 to TRBJ2-5; 12 nucleotides match TRBD1. The CDR3 contains 17 residues. Germline CDR1 is SGHVS and CDR2 is FNYEAQ. The ends lost 5 bases at V and 4 bases at J; junction bases unmatched: 11. CDR3 DNA: TGTGCCAGCAGCATAAAACCGGGACAGGGGGCCGGAGAGACCCAGTACTTC. Translated, it gives CASSIKPGQGAGETQYF.

The J gene is TRBJ2-2, the V gene TRBV28; D may be TRBD2 (5 bases). Germline CDR1 and CDR2: MDHEN and SYDVKM. Trimming took 4 bases from V and 4 from J, leaving 10 bases between them. This CDR3 is 14 amino acids long. In DNA, the CDR3 is TGTGCCAGCAGTTCCGGACTCGTCACCGGGGAGCTGTTTTTT. It codes for CASSSGLVTGELFF.

Concerning this clone: Sequence at one end of the junction differs from germline and may be a read error. The rearrangement uses TRBV30 and TRBJ1-1; D is uncertain. Germline lookup yields CDR1 GTSNPN and CDR2 SVGIG (reference sequence). CDR3 length: 15 amino acids. The CDR3 spells CAWSASENMWPEDFF. CDR3 DNA: TGTGCCTGGAGTGCTTCAGAAAACATGTGGCCTGAAGATTTCTTT. Combining the CDR3 with reference TRBV30 and TRBJ1-1 gives the whole variable domain SQTIHQWPATLVQPVGSPLSLECTVEGTSNPNLYWYRQAAGRGLQLLFYSVGIGQISSEVPQNLSASRPQDRQFILSSKKLLLSDSGFYLCAWSASENMWPEDFFGQGTRLTVV.

The V gene is TRBV7-6, the J gene TRBJ1-6; no reliable D call. Germline V CDR1 and CDR2: SGHVS, FNYEAQ. Trimming took off 1 base at V and 0 bases at J, with 16 bases between the two ends. The CDR3 is made up of 19 amino acids. CDR3 residues: CASSLERWPVSSYNSPLHF. The CDR3 nucleotides read TGTGCCAGCAGCTTAGAGAGGTGGCCAGTAAGCTCCTATAATTCACCCCTCCACTTT.

The chain recombines TRBV11-3 with TRBJ2-5; TRBD2 might be the D (5 bases). CDR3 length: 13 residues. V was shortened by 4 bases and J by 4 bases, with 10 bases between the two germline ends. Germline CDR1 SGHNT, CDR2 YENEEA. CDR3 in amino acids: CASSYHGGETQYF. The CDR3 coding sequence is TGTGCCAGCAGCTATCACGGAGGAGAGACCCAGTACTTC.

This chain joins TRBV5-4 and TRBJ2-7, with 9 nucleotides matching TRBD1. Germline lookup yields CDR1 SGHNT and CDR2 YYREEE (reference sequence). The CDR3 runs to 17 residues. The V and J ends lost 4 bases and 2 bases, in that order; junction bases with no gene match: 13. CDR3 DNA sequence: TGTGCCAGCAGCACCGAGCAGGACAGGGGACGTGCCTACGAGCAGTACTTC. It codes for CASSTEQDRGRAYEQYF.

V usage is TRBV6-6 and J usage is TRBJ2-3; 9 nucleotides line up with TRBD1. V was pared by 7 bases and J by 4 bases, with 9 bases of the junction left unmatched. The CDR3 runs 15 residues. Germline V gene sequence: CDR1 MNHNY, CDR2 SVGAGI (reference sequence). The CDR3 is CASKLQGALSDTQYF. For the CDR3, the DNA is TGTGCCAGCAAACTACAGGGGGCGCTTTCAGATACGCAGTATTTT.

Regarding this clone: The same CDR3 also results from other DNA sequences found in this sample. This rearrangement joins TRBV7-8 to TRBJ1-1, with D perhaps matching TRBD1 (5 bases). The CDR3 spans 14 residues. Germline CDR1 reads SGHVS; CDR2 reads FQNEAQ. Trimming stripped 2 bases from V and 5 bases from J, with 12 bases between. The CDR3 protein is CASSLTTGGTEAFF. The CDR3 coding sequence is TGTGCCAGCAGCTTAACAACGGGGGGGACTGAAGCTTTCTTT.

The V and J genes are TRBV27 and TRBJ2-2; 8 positions agree with TRBD2. Germline CDR1 and CDR2: MNHEY and SMNVEV (reference sequence). V lost 4 bases, J lost 3 bases, and 4 bases stayed unmatched. CDR3 size: 15 residues. CDR3 sequence reads: CASSSIAGYTGELFF. The CDR3 DNA sequence: TGTGCCAGCAGTTCAATAGCGGGGTACACCGGGGAGCTGTTTTTT.

The chain is built from TRBV6-1 and TRBJ2-7; 7 bases are shared with TRBD2. The germline V gene has CDR1 MNHNS and CDR2 SASEGT. The CDR3 totals 13 residues. J lost 3 bases, V lost 6 bases, and 5 bases had no gene match. Written as DNA, the CDR3 is TGTGCCAGCAGCCGAGCGGGGAACTACGAGCAGTACGTC. It codes for CASSRAGNYEQYV.

The rearrangement links TRBV25-1 to TRBJ2-3; D gene uncertain. The CDR3 contains 15 residues. Germline V gene sequence: CDR1 MGHDK, CDR2 SYGVNS. V shed 6 bases and J shed 0 bases, with 13 bases lying between them. CDR3 bases: TGTGCCAGCAGGAGCTCGAACCCTAGCACAGATACGCAGTATTTT. This codes for CASRSSNPSTDTQYF.

V usage is TRBV5-1 and J usage is TRBJ2-3; possible D gene TRBD1, 5 bases. The CDR3 is 12 residues long. Per germline, CDR1 SGHRS and CDR2 YFSETQ. The V end lost 4 bases, the J end lost 6 bases, and 9 bases lay between the germline ends. The CDR3 here is CASSQGWDTQYF. CDR3 in DNA: TGCGCCAGCAGCCAGGGATGGGATACGCAGTATTTT.

The chain carries TRBV5-1 and TRBJ2-2, with a possible D match to TRBD2 (5 bases). The germline V and J ends were trimmed by 1 base and 1 base, with 8 bases remaining between them. Per the germline V gene, CDR1 is SGHRS and CDR2 is YFSETQ. The CDR3 is made up of 15 amino acids. The CDR3 nucleotides read TGCGCCAGCAGCTTGAGCGCGGGGAACACCGGGGAGCTGTTTTTT. Its translation: CASSLSAGNTGELFF.

The chain is built from TRBV29-1 and TRBJ2-7; possible D gene TRBD2, 6 bases. Trimming removed 8 bases from V and 4 bases from J, with 15 bases in between. The CDR3 loop spans 12 amino acids. Germline CDR1 and CDR2: SQVTM and ANQGSEA. CDR3 in amino acids: CSIRDSGYEQYF. The CDR3 nucleotides read TGCAGCATCAGGGACTCAGGATACGAGCAGTACTTC.

The chain combines TRBV29-1 with TRBJ2-7, with 8 bases matching TRBD1. CDR3 length: 13 residues. J gave up 4 bases and V 5 bases, and 7 bases lay outside the gene matches. Germline V gives CDR1 SQVTM, CDR2 ANQGSEA. CDR3 bases: TGCAGCGTTAGGGTGGACAGGGAGTACGAGCAGTACTTC. It yields the protein CSVRVDREYEQYF.